This TCR beta chain appears in the sequencing data of a study of blood T cell repertoires in COVID-19. CDR3 length: 15 residues. V was pared by 5 bases and J by 0 bases, with 11 bases between. The germline V gene has CDR1 SGHTA and CDR2 FQGTGA. Sequencing used immunoSEQ multiplex PCR; TCRdb keeps in-frame clones, though not all of them. There are 200,000 to 250,000 clones in the sample; over 90% occur only once, and 0.83% lies in the top ten. The sample comprised peripheral blood. The gene calls are TRBV7-3 and TRBJ2-1; D is undetermined. The receptor was derived from a man aged 25-45 years with COVID-19, enrolled during active disease. CDR3 coding DNA: TGTGCCAGCAGCGTCACGAAGAGCTCCTACAATGAGCAGTTCTTC. This encodes CASSVTKSSYNEQFF.